This T cell receptor (beta chain) comes out of a study of shared clonotypes between healthy human individuals. Study-wide findings and caveats: For naive CD4 cells, around 5% of clonotypes were shared across a few donors.

Germline CDR1 reads SGHVS; CDR2 reads FQNEAQ. With 1 base removed from V and 6 bases from J, the gap between germline ends came to 5 bases. CDR3 size: 12 residues. Clones were sequenced by immunoSEQ multiplex PCR, and TCRdb holds only the in-frame ones, with some missing. The sample consists of about 2.3 million clones, 85% to 95% of them appearing once. For this clone: What it recognizes is unknown. At the DNA level, this CDR3 is encoded by other sequences in the same sample as well.

The source is a man in his late teens or twenties in good health. Some clones in this sample may be carry-over from other donors' samples. The specimen sequenced was naive CD4+ T cells from PBMCs. The subset denotes: CD45RA+ positively selected. The V call is TRBV7-8, the J call TRBJ2-3; no definite D call. DNA of the CDR3: TGTGCCAGCAGCTTAGTGGCGGATACGCAGTATTTT. This sequence encodes CASSLVADTQYF.